This T cell receptor beta chain is from a study of cytomegalovirus exposure and HLA in healthy donors (TCRdb year 2017). For context, the study as a whole: According to an earlier analysis of several hundred of the donors, about 179 million T cells yielded over 90 million unique TCR beta sequences and roughly 280 Gb of sequence data. Approximately 300 gigabases of sequencing data and 70 million to 100 million unique TCR sequences made up an early release that covered nearly 650 HLA-typed donors. The genetic ancestry cluster associated with self-reported Caucasian donors included 80% to 90% of the 350 to 500 genotyped donors. The study aimed to test whether cataloging public T cell receptors could reveal signatures of past pathogen exposure. The study profiled the T cell repertoires of about 720 subjects by immunosequencing and related them to cytomegalovirus serostatus. A separate validation cohort of approximately 120 different subjects was used in addition to the 666-subject first cohort. The study combined high-throughput TCR immunosequencing, statistical association of individual TCRs with disease status, and machine learning to predict cytomegalovirus infection status. A later analysis re-examined previously published TCR beta repertoires from around 670 donors and added high-resolution HLA genotyping to investigate patterns of TCR occurrence. In the later analysis, no new phenotypic data were used to find candidate immune exposures; instead, reliance was placed on TCR beta sequences and their occurrence across donors. An earlier analysis of about 620 of the donors applied high-throughput TCR beta sequencing to assess whether each TCR beta V gene segment acted as functional or pseudogenic. Donor age, sex, ethnicity and CMV serostatus were collected together with the repertoire data. A later genetic analysis took genome-wide SNP genotypes for about three fifths of the 666 donors and used that subset as a discovery cohort. Every discovery cohort repertoire had been produced on one sequencing platform. Class I and class II HLA loci were covered by the typing at four-digit resolution. Typing coverage varied by locus: roughly 620-640 donors for A, B, C, DRB1 and DQB1; roughly 520 for DQA1; about 570 for DPA1; approximately 450 for DPB1. Roughly 5 DR-DQ haplotypes were handled as single units for association and clustering, since linkage in the cohort was strong. Across around 400 genotyped donors of the cohort, an average of roughly 250,000 unique TCR beta nucleotide sequences per donor were sequenced, and approximately 17% of those sequences were non-productive. Paper-wide results and their limitations: At a false discovery rate of 0.05, a later analysis linked around 15,000 TCR beta sequences to specific HLA alleles. In a later analysis, the rate of TCR association differed among HLA loci, with DRB1 alleles having the most associated TCRs and HLA-C alleles having the fewest. Roughly uniform sequencing depth across donors was assumed in presence/absence analyses, although this assumption may not hold. HLA typing was unavailable for some donors at each locus, so association tests used only the typed subset. The study listed 164 TCR beta chains as associated with cytomegalovirus. A later analysis reported that several top co-occurrence clusters appeared linked to parvovirus B19, influenza, CMV and Epstein-Barr virus. Immune exposure information for the cohort was limited to CMV serostatus. While some public TCRs were present in many individuals, most TCR sequences turned up only very rarely across donors. V-gene and J-gene trimming of TCR beta chains was associated with a missense DCLRE1C variant in a later genetic analysis, and the association was replicated in an independent cohort. Three of the identified cytomegalovirus-associated TCR beta chains were confirmed in vitro to be specific for cytomegalovirus antigens. A later analysis found that most CMV-associated TCR beta chains appeared HLA-restricted, with HLA associations seemingly driven largely by CMV exposure. Correlated functional status among segregating V segments might be attributable to linkage disequilibrium, but an unknown experimental factor could not be ruled out. According to the authors, the approach could potentially be generalized to other disease states and immunological phenotypes. Only TCR beta chains were sequenced in this cohort, and the absence of alpha or paired-chain data limited detectable features. Some 16 rarely observed V segments, including chromosome 9 orphons, were excluded from the earlier analysis of a few hundred of the donors because counts were too low. A later genetic analysis reported fewer N-insertions in productive TCRs among donors in an Asian-associated ancestry cluster than the 666-donor mean. In both the original and validation cohorts, the classifier was reported to diagnose cytomegalovirus status with high specificity and sensitivity. Some IMGT-functional V segments, including TRBV6-2 and TRBV6-3, could not be distinguished by the 87-base-pair reads and were therefore excluded. When HLA alleles, especially DR and DQ, strongly co-occurred, TCR associations were difficult to assign to individual alleles. In a later analysis, HLA-associated TCR beta chains were found to be more clonally expanded and to have lower generation probabilities than equally common non-associated chains. Broadly in line with IMGT annotations, most TCR beta V segments showed up in productive rearrangements about 87% or about 30% of the time in an earlier analysis of several hundred of the donors. The sequencing pipeline was judged likely to have produced a cluster of highly shared sequence variants as a technical artifact. A further reported finding was that TCR beta sequences accurately predicted the HLA-A and HLA-B alleles for most subjects in the first cohort.

V loses 7 bases at its end and J loses 4 bases; junction bases beyond the gene matches: 3. Measured from the cysteine to the phenylalanine, the CDR3 is 13 residues long. Here the CDR3 DNA is all that survives: 39 bases in frame from base 1. CDR1 and CDR2 are read off the germline V gene (reference sequence) as LNHDA and SQIVND. In total, about 650 healthy bone marrow donors made up the cohort. At the time of sampling, every cohort member was nominally healthy, though immune exposures that went unrecorded were likely present. Of the 670 or so cohort members, approximately 300 had positive CMV serostatus and 350 to 450 had negative CMV serostatus, and CMV serostatus was not recorded for the donor. Each donor provided a peripheral blood sample, and peripheral blood mononuclear cells were used for TCR beta sequencing. Genomic DNA was extracted from the blood cell samples with the Qiagen DNeasy Blood Extraction Kit.

This clone showed up just a few times. The antigen it binds to is not known. No base quality information exists; no much larger clone differs at one position. Preparation of the library involved the immunoSEQ multiplex PCR assay. For the multiplex PCR, a mixture combining 60 forward primers for TCR Vbeta segments and 13 reverse primers for TCR Jbeta segments was used. Amplification of the CDR3 region of rearranged TCR beta genes was performed with a multiplex PCR assay on genomic DNA. The Illumina HiSeq System was used to sequence the amplified TCR beta libraries as 87-base-pair reads. Processing in the source paper ran as follows. A later analysis counted 75 million to 100 million unique TCR beta chains across the approximately 700 repertoires, and 10 million to 12 million of these chains were shared by at least two donors. A nearest-neighbor algorithm error-corrected the raw reads and collapsed the reads into unique sequences, merging closely related sequences to remove PCR and sequencing errors. To assign V, D and J gene segments, CDR3 sequences were aligned to IMGT reference sequences. For a sequence to be retained, at least a six-nucleotide match to both a V gene segment and a J gene segment was required. A rearrangement was called productive if the CDR3 had no stop codons and remained in frame with V and J, and every other rearrangement was called non-productive. Following IMGT convention, CDR3 was defined as the stretch from the second conserved V-encoded cysteine to the conserved J-encoded phenylalanine. In an earlier analysis of approximately 500 of the donors, sequences lacking an unambiguous match to a single V gene segment were excluded. An earlier analysis of some 500 of the donors classified V segments as functional when productive rearrangements were above 56.7% and as segregating when the standard deviation between donors was above 5%. A statistical classification framework was developed to diagnose cytomegalovirus status using the catalog of TCR beta chain sequences. V and J gene assignment, in a later analysis, came from comparing TCR nucleotide sequences with IMGT/GENE-DB human TR gene sequences. The TCRdist pipeline was used in a later analysis to assign CDR3 sequences and most-parsimonious VDJ recombination scenarios. In a later analysis, each TCR beta chain was defined by its CDR3 amino acid sequence together with its V-gene family, and reads lacking a unique V-gene family were excluded. A later analysis removed 592 highly shared, low-generation-probability nucleotide sequences to deal with suspected cross-contamination and a sequencing artifact. For each public chain, a later analysis derived a clonal expansion index from normalized ranks of inferred template counts within each repertoire. A later analysis computed generation probabilities with a VDJ recombination model fitted to out-of-frame rearrangements, and checked the results against IGoR. In a later analysis, TCR-TCR, TCR-HLA and TCR-CMV co-occurrence was scored with hypergeometric tests, and a repertoire-size bias correction was applied to TCR pairs. In a later analysis, false discovery rates were estimated by permuting HLA or CMV assignments 20 times. A later analysis grouped co-occurring TCRs with DBSCAN, adding TCRdist sequence similarity when clustering within HLA-allele-positive subsets. Repertoires with fewer than 30,000 or more than 120,000 public chains were left out of co-occurrence clustering, as were four to six repertoires with anomalous nucleotide sharing. The clones in this table, taken by TCRdb from immuneACCESS, are in-frame only. Not every clone is retained; where verified, under half of the shortfall comes from an unresolved V gene, and the cause of the rest is unknown. V, J and clone size were drawn from that table, and D and trimming were deduced from the DNA. The sample data list around 150,000 clones, and over 80% of these were observed just once. The ten largest clonotypes hold more than 1.5% of the sample.

The sequenced material came from PBMCs. The rearranged segments are TRBV19 and TRBJ1-4, with 7 bases matching TRBD1. This TCR came from a human donor in good health. The DNA sequence reads TGTGCCAGTAATCCAGGGGGTAATGAAAAACTGTTTTTT. Translated, this gives CASNPGGNEKLFF.